This T cell receptor beta chain was recovered during a study of control samples from healthy donors and cancer patients. V was trimmed by 4 bases and J by 0 bases, leaving 13 bases between them. From germline, CDR1 is MNHEY and CDR2 SVGAGI. The CDR3 spans 16 residues. Assay used: immunoSEQ multiplex PCR; TCRdb lists only in-frame clones, some missing. The table includes around 150,000 clones, 89% detected once. The chain has TRBV6-5 and TRBJ2-1, with unresolved D. The sequence was collected from a man under 40 in good health. The sequencing input was blood. CDR3: CASSFLAESSYNEQFF. CDR3 bases: TGTGCCAGCAGTTTCCTGGCGGAGAGCTCCTACAATGAGCAGTTCTTC.